This T cell receptor (beta chain) was sequenced for a study of shared clonotypes between healthy human individuals. Study-wide context: A couple of women and a few men aged 18 to 49 made up the donors. General study findings and limits: Among non-shared clonotypes, generation probabilities were lower than among those shared by all four donors. Clonotype sharing across a few donors was observed for about 4.8% of naive CD4 clonotypes.

The study ran the assay at deep level. The method was immunoSEQ multiplex PCR; TCRdb's version includes in-frame clones alone and lacks a portion of them. This table holds millions of clones, more than 85% found once. Details on this clone: Its target is unknown.

Germline CDR1 reads MDHEN; CDR2 reads SYDVKM. There are 14 residues in the CDR3. The J segment lost 8 bases and the V segment lost 4 bases, leaving 10 bases of the junction unmatched. The chain combines TRBV28 with TRBJ1-2, with 7 bases that match TRBD1. Sequenced sample: naive CD4+ T cells from PBMCs. The subset denotes: CD45RA+ positively selected. This TCR was recovered from a man in his late teens or twenties in good health. Some clones in this sample may be carry-over from other donors' samples. Here the CDR3 reads CASSSYRGSYGYTF. The CDR3 nucleotides read TGTGCCAGCAGTTCGTACAGGGGATCCTACGGCTACACCTTC.